This entry lists 28 T cell receptor beta chains sequenced from one sample in a study of T cells in Graves' hyperthyroidism and ophthalmopathy. What was amplified from RNA transcripts were TCR beta CDR3 regions. HTBI primers were the set used in a first-round RT-PCR of the TCR CDR3. TCRdb independently ran MiXCR on the multiplex PCR reads; one entry per CDR3 protein. The data show about 510,000 distinct CDR3 sequences, with roughly 15% seen just once and around 13% held by the top ten. Specimen: blood. These receptors were taken from a woman aged 40 to 50 with Graves' hyperthyroidism.

In its sample, this clonotype was seen a few times. The chain has TRBV14 and TRBJ2-5; D possibly corresponds to TRBD2 (6 bases). The CDR3 runs to 13 residues. Looked up from germline, CDR1 is SGHDN and CDR2 is FVKESK. Between the trimmed V and J ends, which lost 1 base and 13 bases, there was a span of 16 bases. The CDR3 nucleotides read TGTGCCAGCAGCCAAGCTACCGGGAGAGGTCCGTACTTC. It yields the protein CASSQATGRGPYF.

The chain employs TRBV20-1 and TRBJ2-5; D remains ambiguous. The CDR3 consists of 15 residues. V dropped 1 base and J dropped 1 base, with 13 bases sitting between them. Germline V CDR1 and CDR2: DFQATT, SNEGSKA (reference sequence). The CDR3 sequence: CSARAPVGRQETQYF. The DNA for the CDR3 is TGCAGTGCTAGAGCCCCAGTAGGACGCCAAGAGACCCAGTACTTC.

This clonotype was counted a few times. The V gene is TRBV12-5, the J gene TRBJ2-5; D gene ambiguous. This CDR3 contains 13 residues. Germline values: CDR1 LGHNT, CDR2 FRNRAP. With 0 bases removed from V and 5 bases from J, the gap between germline ends came to 7 bases. CDR3 sequence reads: CASGLVSTETQYF. The CDR3, as DNA: TGTGCTAGTGGTTTGGTATCGACTGAGACCCAGTACTTC.

This clonotype was counted a few times. CDR3 sequence: CASSSWYSANTGELFF. In DNA form, the CDR3 reads TGTGCCAGCAGCTCGTGGTACAGCGCGAACACCGGGGAGCTGTTTTTT. The gene calls are TRBV5-6 and TRBJ2-2; D not resolved. The CDR3 is 16 amino acids. Looked up from germline, CDR1 is SGHDT and CDR2 is YYEEEE. The ends were cut back, 3 bases at V and 0 bases at J, with 12 bases in the middle.

This clonotype was seen ten or more times. V usage is TRBV12-3 or TRBV12-4 and J usage is TRBJ2-2; tentative D call: TRBD2 (6 bases). There are 15 residues in the CDR3. V dropped 3 bases and J dropped 5 bases, with 13 bases sitting between them. CDR3 sequence reads: CASSLAGTATGELFF. The CDR3 coding sequence is TGTGCCAGCAGTTTGGCTGGGACTGCGACCGGGGAGCTGTTTTTT.

This clonotype was recorded many times. This chain connects TRBV7-8 to TRBJ2-3; possible D gene TRBD1, 6 bases. V lost 0 bases, J lost 9 bases, and 16 bases lay in between. There are 15 residues in the CDR3. Germline CDR1 is SGHVS and CDR2 is FQNEAQ. CDR3 in amino acids: CASSLATIATGTQYF. The CDR3 DNA sequence: TGTGCCAGCAGCTTAGCCACGATCGCAACAGGGACGCAGTATTTT.

This clonotype has just a few counts. The chain recombines TRBV30 with TRBJ2-5; 7 bases are shared with TRBD2. Germline assignment: CDR1 GTSNPN and CDR2 SVGIG (reference sequence). The CDR3 length is 17 residues. V was clipped by 3 bases and J by 6 bases; unmatched bases: 19. CDR3 sequence reads: CAWSHGPIGGSPQTQYF. In DNA, the CDR3 is TGTGCCTGGAGCCATGGGCCCATTGGCGGGAGCCCACAGACCCAGTACTTC.

In its sample, this clonotype was seen once. A much larger clone lies one base from this, so it may be a read error. The J gene is TRBJ2-3, the V gene TRBV7-2, with 7 bases matching TRBD2. With V trimmed by 8 bases and J by 6 bases, 11 bases remained unmatched. This CDR3 has 14 residues. Germline lookup yields CDR1 SGHTA and CDR2 FQGNSA. For the CDR3, the DNA is TGTGCCAGCGGCATTAGCGGGCAAACGGATACGCAGTATTTT. Protein: CASGISGQTDTQYF.

The genes are TRBV20-1 and TRBJ1-2; TRBD1 aligns across 9 bases. Per germline, CDR1 DFQATT and CDR2 SNEGSKA (reference sequence). This CDR3 region has 15 residues. V was clipped by 8 bases and J by 2 bases; unmatched bases: 12. The CDR3 DNA is TGCAGTACCATTCCCGCACAGGGGGCGAACTATGGCTACACCTTC. It specifies CSTIPAQGANYGYTF.

The chain carries TRBV20-1 and TRBJ2-2; perhaps TRBD1 as D (6 bases). Germline loops: CDR1 DFQATT, CDR2 SNEGSKA (reference sequence). The CDR3 spans 17 residues. V shed 0 bases and J shed 4 bases, with 18 bases lying between them. This CDR3 reads CSARDRAQGQVTGELFF. The CDR3 DNA is TGCAGTGCTAGAGATCGGGCGCAGGGGCAAGTCACCGGGGAGCTGTTTTTT.

This clonotype occurred a few times. The gene calls are TRBV20-1 and TRBJ1-2; 10 bases line up with TRBD1. Germline values: CDR1 DFQATT, CDR2 SNEGSKA (reference sequence). The CDR3 has 16 amino acids. The V and J ends lost 0 bases and 8 bases, in that order; junction bases with no gene match: 12. In DNA form, the CDR3 reads TGCAGTGCTAGAGATTTTCCCGGGACAGGGGTTGGCGGCTACACCTTC. Its translation: CSARDFPGTGVGGYTF.

This clonotype showed up just a few times. CDR3 sequence (DNA): TGTGCCAGCAGTGTCGACCTCAATCAGCCCCAGCATTTT. Its translation: CASSVDLNQPQHF. V is TRBV6-1 and J is TRBJ1-5; D uncertain. The CDR3 consists of 13 residues. Looked up from germline, CDR1 is MNHNS and CDR2 is SASEGT. The ends were cut back, 4 bases at V and 3 bases at J, with 7 bases in the middle.

This clonotype was picked up many times. The chain carries TRBV28 and TRBJ2-5; TRBD1 matches 11 bases. V lost 6 bases to trimming and J lost 3 bases; unmatched junction nucleotides: 6. The length of the CDR3 is 15 residues. From germline, CDR1 is MDHEN and CDR2 SYDVKM. The CDR3 here is CASRNPGQGEETQYF. CDR3 nucleotide sequence: TGTGCCAGCAGAAACCCGGGACAGGGGGAAGAGACCCAGTACTTC.

This clonotype was seen repeatedly, ten times or more. The chain recombines TRBV7-9 with TRBJ2-1, with D possibly matching TRBD2 (5 bases). There are 15 residues in the CDR3. Deletions cut 2 bases from V and 0 bases from J, with 8 bases between. Germline CDR1 and CDR2: SEHNR and FQNEAQ (reference sequence). CDR3 nucleotide sequence: TGTGCCAGCAGCTTATTCGGGAACTCCTACAATGAGCAGTTCTTC. This translates into CASSLFGNSYNEQFF.

Many counts were recorded for this clonotype. The V and J genes are TRBV5-1 and TRBJ2-1, with TRBD2 matching 9 bases. The V gene end was trimmed by 4 bases and the J gene end by 9 bases; junction bases not matched to a gene: 11. Germline assignment: CDR1 SGHRS and CDR2 YFSETQ. The CDR3 covers 15 residues. This CDR3 reads CASSPGGTSSVEQFF. CDR3 nucleotides: TGCGCCAGCAGCCCCGGCGGGACTAGCAGCGTTGAGCAGTTCTTC.

This clonotype was recorded at least ten times. The chain joins TRBV2 to TRBJ2-2, with D unresolved. In germline, CDR1 is SNHLY, CDR2 FYNNEI. This CDR3 has 15 amino acids. The ends were cut back, 3 bases at V and 2 bases at J, with 10 bases in the middle. Here the CDR3 reads CASSESRLNTGELFF. The DNA of the CDR3 is TGTGCCAGCAGTGAGAGCAGATTAAACACCGGGGAGCTGTTTTTT.

Ten or more counts support this clonotype. The rearrangement uses TRBV5-1 and TRBJ2-7; possibly TRBD1 for D (6 bases). This CDR3 is built from 14 residues. CDR1 is SGHRS, CDR2 YFSETQ, per germline. V was trimmed by 4 bases and J by 0 bases, leaving 11 bases between them. CDR3 in amino acids: CASSTRDISYEQYF. As DNA, the CDR3 is TGCGCCAGCAGCACCCGGGACATCTCCTACGAGCAGTACTTC.

The J gene is TRBJ2-7, the V gene TRBV7-2, with no clear D. The CDR3 is made up of 13 amino acids. CDR1 and CDR2 (germline): SGHTA, FQGNSA. The V and J ends lost 3 bases and 6 bases respectively, with 12 bases between them. The CDR3: CASSLMNSPEQYF. CDR3 nucleotide sequence: TGTGCCAGCAGCTTGATGAACAGCCCCGAGCAGTACTTC.

In its sample, this clonotype was seen many times. This chain joins TRBV28 and TRBJ1-1, with D maybe TRBD1 (6 bases). The length of the CDR3 is 12 residues. Germline V lookup: CDR1 MDHEN, CDR2 SYDVKM. V was clipped by 9 bases and J by 8 bases, with 16 bases between them. In nucleotides, the CDR3 is TGTGCCAGTCCGAAACAGGGAGGAGAAGCTTTCTTT. It specifies CASPKQGGEAFF.

A few counts support this clonotype. The chain has TRBV20-1 and TRBJ1-2, with 7 bases matching TRBD1. V gave up 0 bases and J gave up 9 bases; unmatched junction bases: 16. CDR3 size: 16 residues. Germline V gene lookup returns CDR1 DFQATT and CDR2 SNEGSKA (reference sequence). The CDR3 bases are TGCAGTGCTAGAGATCAAGGGGACAGAAACCTCTCGCGCTACACCTTC. As protein: CSARDQGDRNLSRYTF.

This clonotype has only a few counts. The V gene is TRBV27, the J gene TRBJ2-3, with D maybe TRBD2 (6 bases). Between the trimmed V and J ends, which lost 0 bases and 2 bases, there was a span of 15 bases. There are 17 residues in the CDR3. Germline V gene sequence: CDR1 MNHEY, CDR2 SMNVEV (reference sequence). CDR3 in amino acids: CASSLSAGLKITDTQYF. The DNA of the CDR3 is TGTGCCAGCAGTTTATCGGCGGGGCTCAAGATCACAGATACGCAGTATTTT.

This clonotype was counted ten times or more. V is TRBV9 and J is TRBJ2-7; D possibly corresponds to TRBD1 (6 bases). Per germline, CDR1 SGDLS and CDR2 YYNGEE. Trimming left V 4 bases short and J 2 bases short, with 19 bases between. The CDR3 covers 16 residues. The CDR3 region has the DNA TGTGCCAGCAGCTTCCATCTTAGAGACAGGACCTACGAGCAGTACTTC. Translating gives CASSFHLRDRTYEQYF.

This clonotype was observed at least ten times. The chain combines TRBV5-5 with TRBJ1-1; 8 bases fit TRBD1. CDR3 length: 14 amino acids. After removal of 1 base from V and 3 bases from J, the junction contained 2 bases not matched to a gene. Germline lookup yields CDR1 SGHKS and CDR2 YYEKEE (reference sequence). The CDR3 reads CASSLTGGDTEAFF. CDR3 in DNA: TGTGCCAGCAGCTTGACAGGGGGTGACACTGAAGCTTTCTTT.

V and J are TRBV6-9 and TRBJ2-3; 7 bases align to TRBD1. The CDR3 has 16 residues. J was trimmed by 3 bases and V by 4 bases; bases with no gene match: 10. Germline CDR1 reads MNHGY; CDR2 reads SVAAGI. The CDR3 loop reads CASSSSYRGETDTQYF. The CDR3 nucleotides are TGTGCCAGCAGTTCCTCCTACAGGGGAGAAACAGATACGCAGTATTTT.

This clonotype was counted many times. The chain employs TRBV6-2 or TRBV6-3 and TRBJ1-1; 7 nucleotides match TRBD1. Germline V lookup: CDR1 MNHEY, CDR2 SVGEGT. The CDR3 is 17 amino acids. The trim removed 5 bases at V and 0 bases at J, leaving 12 bases unmatched. CDR3 coding DNA: TGTGCCAGCAGTCGACCGCAGAACAGGGGAGTGAACACTGAAGCTTTCTTT. It is translated as CASSRPQNRGVNTEAFF.

This clonotype appeared many times. In nucleotides, the CDR3 is TGTGCCAGCGACGCCGCGGGAGGGAGGAAGGATGAGCAGTTCTTC. It specifies CASDAAGGRKDEQFF. The chain has TRBV28 and TRBJ2-1; 9 positions agree with TRBD2. The J segment lost 8 bases and the V segment lost 8 bases, leaving 13 bases of the junction unmatched. Germline V CDR1 and CDR2: MDHEN, SYDVKM. The CDR3 totals 15 residues.

In the case of this clonotype: It may be a read error: a sequence one base away is much more abundant. The chain employs TRBV6-6 and TRBJ2-7; tentatively, D is TRBD1 or TRBD2 (5 bases each). The length of the CDR3 is 14 residues. Germline V gene data show CDR1 as MNHNY and CDR2 as SVGAGI (reference sequence). The ends were cut back, 2 bases at V and 6 bases at J, with 14 bases in the middle. DNA of the CDR3: TGTGCCAGCAGTTACGTGGGGCTCGGGACCGAGCAGTACTTC. Translated: CASSYVGLGTEQYF.

V is TRBV7-2 and J is TRBJ2-1; D not certain. This CDR3 region has 12 residues. V lost 5 bases and J 6 bases, leaving 8 bases between the germline ends. The germline gives CDR1 SGHTA, CDR2 FQGNSA. This CDR3 reads CASSRQSNEQFF. In DNA form, the CDR3 reads TGTGCCAGCAGCCGTCAGAGCAATGAGCAGTTCTTC.